Shown below are 5 T cell receptor beta chains from a single sample sequenced in a study of tissue T cells after allogeneic stem cell transplantation. Produced via immunoSEQ multiplex PCR; TCRdb's table is partial and in-frame only. The data hold some 47,000 clones, with approximately 70% observed a single time. The sequencing input was sorted cells pooled from one or two spleens. The source is a pool of C57BL/6 mice in good health.

For this clone: The listed genes are named as in mouse. The chain's CDR3 is CASSRGQGGDSPLYF. Partial CDR3 DNA: TGTGCTAGCAGTAGGGGACAGGGGGGTGATTCGCCCCTCTAC. The chain uses TRBV17 and TRBJ1-6; 11 bases line up with TRBD1. The CDR3 extends 1 residue past the end of the read, so its final part is completed from the germline J gene. TRBJ1-6 is designated an ORF whose function remains uncertain. Trimming removed 3 bases from V and 8 bases from J; junction bases left unmatched: 3. The V gene's germline CDR1 is MNHDT and CDR2 YYDKIL. The CDR3 spans 15 residues.

On this clone: Gene names refer to mouse genes. The read is 1 residue too short to cover the CDR3 end, so that end is filled in from the germline J gene. The rearrangement joins TRBV13-3 to TRBJ2-5; 10 bases fit TRBD2. CDR3 length: 14 residues. The junction had 6 bases not matched to a gene; V was cut back by 4 bases and J by 7 bases. CDR1 is NNHDY, CDR2 SYVADS, per germline. The CDR3 bases that were read are TGTGCCAGCAGTCTTCTGGGGGGGCGGAACACCCAGTAC. Its translation is CASSLLGGRNTQY. The CDR3 as a whole reads CASSLLGGRNTQYF.

With respect to this clone: Gene names are mouse gene names. The CDR3 is cut off 1 residue early in the read; its end comes from the germline J gene. The gene calls are TRBV29 and TRBJ2-7, with a possible D match to TRBD1 (6 bases). Germline-derived CDR1 and CDR2 are MSHET and SYDVDS. The CDR3 loop spans 12 amino acids. V was trimmed by 7 bases and J by 4 bases, leaving 11 bases between them. The CDR3 reads CASTNRDYEQYF. The DNA read from the CDR3 is TGTGCTAGCACCAACAGGGATTATGAACAGTAC.

Remarks on this clone: Mouse gene names and germline throughout. The CDR3 end falls 1 residue outside the read, so it is completed with the germline J gene. This chain links TRBV16 with TRBJ1-2, with a possible D match to TRBD1 (6 bases). This CDR3 contains 15 residues. CDR1 and CDR2 (germline): SGHSA, FRNQAP. Trimming removed 0 bases from V and 0 bases from J, with 8 bases in between. The CDR3 region is CASSLEGTSNSDYTF. The CDR3 DNA, read in part, is TGTGCAAGCAGCTTAGAAGGGACATCAAACTCCGACTACACC.

On this clone itself: Gene names are the mouse ones. From the germline J gene comes the end of the CDR3, since the read stops 1 residue before it. This sample includes further DNA sequences coding for the same CDR3. V gene TRBV1 combines with J gene TRBJ1-4; the D gene is possibly TRBD1 (6 bases). Germline V gives CDR1 NSQYPW, CDR2 LRSPGD (reference sequence). The CDR3 is 14 residues long. The V end lost 3 bases, the J end lost 2 bases, and 7 bases lay between the germline ends. The CDR3 protein is CTCSAGHSNERLFF. The covered CDR3 bases are TGCACCTGCAGTGCGGGACACTCCAACGAAAGATTATTT.